The 19 T cell receptor beta chains listed next were all sequenced from one sample in a study of blood T cells in healthy people across ages. For the second PCR, which ran for about 6 to 11 cycles, a sample-barcoded 5' primer and a J-beta primer mix were used. TCRdb called the 5' RACE reads again in MiXCR, with one record for every CDR3 protein. The table includes some 1.4 million distinct CDR3 sequences, 42% detected once. What was sequenced was blood. Receptors originate from a woman aged 18-29 years in good health.

In its sample, this clonotype was seen once. One junction end disagrees with the germline gene, perhaps due to a read error. The chain is built from TRBV18 and TRBJ2-3, with a weak D call TRBD1 (6 bases). Germline assignment: CDR1 KGHSH and CDR2 LQKENI. This CDR3 has 14 amino acids. In DNA form, the CDR3 reads TGTGCCAGCTCACCGGGGACAAACACAGATACGCAGAATTTT. It specifies CASSPGTNTDTQNF.

DNA for the CDR3: TGCGCCAGCAGTGAAGCCATCGGGGTAGATACGCAGTATTTT. Translating it yields CASSEAIGVDTQYF. The gene calls are TRBV10-1 and TRBJ2-3; possibly TRBD2 for D (5 bases). Germline CDR1 WNHNN, CDR2 SYGVQD (reference sequence). Trimming took off 3 bases at V and 5 bases at J, with 12 bases between the two ends. The CDR3 extends over 14 amino acids.

The rearrangement uses TRBV11-1 and TRBJ2-3, with 9 nucleotides matching TRBD2. V dropped 4 bases and J dropped 1; count of bases not matched to a gene: 6. Germline loops: CDR1 SGHAT, CDR2 FQDESV (reference sequence). This CDR3 is built from 16 residues. The CDR3 spells CASSSRGGARTDTQYF. The CDR3 nucleotides read TGTGCCAGCAGCTCTCGCGGGGGGGCTCGCACAGATACGCAGTATTTT.

This clonotype was seen only a few times. The chain recombines TRBV7-3 with TRBJ2-1; tentative D call: TRBD2 (6 bases). In germline, CDR1 is SGHTA, CDR2 FQGTGA. Trimming removed 5 bases at V and 6 bases at J, with 14 bases between. The CDR3 extends over 14 amino acids. The CDR3 DNA reads TGTGCCAGCAGCCCCTCGGGGGACTTCAATGAGCAGTTCTTC. Residues: CASSPSGDFNEQFF.

The sample holds a few counts of this clonotype. This rearrangement joins TRBV2 to TRBJ1-2; D remains unclear. V was clipped by 3 bases and J by 7 bases, with 12 bases between them. The CDR3 runs to 13 residues. CDR1 is SNHLY and CDR2 is FYNNEI in the germline V gene. The chain's CDR3 is CASSESGVPGYTF. The CDR3 bases are TGTGCCAGCAGTGAGAGCGGAGTACCTGGCTACACCTTC.

The chain couples TRBV28 to TRBJ2-1; the match to TRBD2 covers 13 bases. CDR1 and CDR2 (germline): MDHEN, SYDVKM. The CDR3 covers 18 residues. Germline trimming cut 4 bases from V and 10 bases from J; bases unmatched to any gene: 16. The CDR3 region has the DNA TGTGCCAGCAGTTCACTGAACTGGACTAGCGGGAGTTTATGGGAGCAGTTCTTC. It translates to CASSSLNWTSGSLWEQFF.

This clonotype was counted between two and nine times. V usage is TRBV7-2 and J usage is TRBJ1-1; D remains unclear. Germline CDR1 reads SGHTA; CDR2 reads FQGNSA. V was shortened by 5 bases and J by 1 base, with 8 bases between the two germline ends. CDR3 length: 13 residues. CDR3 loop: CASSAGRNTEAFF. CDR3 DNA: TGTGCCAGCAGCGCTGGACGGAACACTGAAGCTTTCTTT.

This chain uses TRBV20-1 with TRBJ2-7; D gene ambiguous. The CDR3 length is 13 residues. CDR1 and CDR2 (germline): DFQATT, SNEGSKA (reference sequence). Trimming removed 6 bases from V and 7 bases from J, with 19 bases in between. CDR3 residues: CSARRLINDEQYF. CDR3 nucleotides: TGCAGTGCCAGGAGACTCATTAACGATGAGCAGTACTTC.

The rearrangement uses TRBV20-1 and TRBJ2-5; D possibly corresponds to TRBD2 (5 bases). This CDR3 spans 12 amino acids. The ends were cut back, 4 bases at V and 2 bases at J, with 8 bases in the middle. From germline, CDR1 is DFQATT and CDR2 SNEGSKA (reference sequence). CDR3 loop: CSAKERQETQYF. CDR3 coding DNA: TGCAGTGCTAAAGAGCGGCAAGAGACCCAGTACTTC.

This clonotype was observed a few times. This chain connects TRBV20-1 to TRBJ1-5, with 7 bases that match TRBD1. CDR1 and CDR2 from the germline V gene are DFQATT and SNEGSKA (reference sequence). This CDR3 contains 15 residues. Losses at the gene ends were 3 bases for V and 1 base for J; bases not matched to a gene: 6. The CDR3 is CSARTGLASNQPQHF. The CDR3 nucleotides are TGCAGTGCTAGGACAGGGCTTGCGAGCAATCAGCCCCAGCATTTT.

This clonotype was observed a handful of times. The chain's CDR3 is CAISDRTAMNTEAFF. The CDR3 DNA follows: TGTGCCATCAGTGACCGGACAGCTATGAACACTGAAGCTTTCTTT. V is TRBV10-3 and J is TRBJ1-1, with D perhaps matching TRBD1 (6 bases). The ends were cut back, 3 bases at V and 0 bases at J, with 11 bases in the middle. The CDR3 is made up of 15 amino acids. The germline gives CDR1 ENHRY, CDR2 SYGVKD.

The CDR3 reads CSASGTGDNEQFF. As DNA, the CDR3 is TGCAGTGCTAGTGGGACAGGGGACAATGAGCAGTTCTTC. The J gene is TRBJ2-1, the V gene TRBV20-1; 10 bases map to TRBD1. The germline V gene encodes CDR1 DFQATT and CDR2 SNEGSKA (reference sequence). V dropped 3 bases and J dropped 5; count of bases not matched to a gene: 1. The CDR3 contains 13 residues.

This chain links TRBV4-2 with TRBJ2-5; D perhaps matches TRBD2 (8 bases). Germline values: CDR1 LGHNA, CDR2 YNFKEQ. This CDR3 has 20 amino acids. V was clipped by 4 bases and J by 4 bases, with 31 bases between them. The DNA of the CDR3 is TGTGCCAGCAGCCCATTGGGCGGCTATGCGGGAGGAGAGGGGGCAGAGACCCAGTACTTC. Protein: CASSPLGGYAGGEGAETQYF.

Concerning this clonotype: One end of the junction does not line up with germline, which may come from a read error. The genes are TRBV30 and TRBJ2-1; 8 nucleotides line up with TRBD2. CDR1 and CDR2 from the germline V gene are GTSNPN and SVGIG (reference sequence). This CDR3 region has 16 residues. The CDR3 DNA reads TGTGCCTGGAGTGTAGAAAGCGGGAGCCTTTACATTGAGCAGTTCTTC. It codes for CAWSVESGSLYIEQFF.

This clonotype was observed a single time. The rearrangement joins TRBV10-3 to TRBJ2-2, with TRBD2 matching over 12 bases. The germline CDR1 and CDR2 sequences are ENHRY and SYGVKD. CDR3 length: 15 amino acids. The ends lost 4 bases at V and 7 bases at J; junction bases unmatched: 4. The chain's CDR3 is CAISASGGAGGELFF. The CDR3 DNA reads as TGTGCCATCAGTGCTAGCGGGGGGGCTGGCGGGGAGCTGTTTTTT.

Only a few counts were recorded for this clonotype. The chain combines TRBV5-1 with TRBJ1-1; no clear D. The CDR3 length is 13 residues. V gave up 3 bases and J gave up 8 bases, with 14 bases separating them. Per the germline V gene, CDR1 is SGHRS and CDR2 is YFSETQ. CDR3 nucleotide sequence: TGCGCCAGCAGCTCGTCGACAACGCCCGAAGCTTTCTTT. The encoded protein is CASSSSTTPEAFF.

The genes are TRBV29-1 and TRBJ1-2; possibly TRBD1 for D (5 bases). Trimming cost V 0 bases and J 1 base, with 18 bases left between them. The CDR3 totals 17 residues. Germline V lookup: CDR1 SQVTM, CDR2 ANQGSEA. As DNA, the CDR3 is TGCAGCGTTGAAGACTTGGGGGGAAGGCGATTTAACTATGGCTACACCTTC. Translation: CSVEDLGGRRFNYGYTF.

The CDR3 loop is CASNPGVGTEQYF. The CDR3 region has the DNA TGTGCCAGTAACCCGGGAGTGGGGACCGAGCAGTACTTC. The rearrangement uses TRBV19 and TRBJ2-7; the D gene is possibly TRBD2 (6 bases). The germline gives CDR1 LNHDA, CDR2 SQIVND (reference sequence). The length of the CDR3 is 13 residues. V was trimmed by 7 bases and J by 6 bases, leaving 16 bases between them.

Notes on this clonotype: This may arise from a read error, as a much more abundant clone is one base away. This chain uses TRBV10-3 with TRBJ1-2; no reliable D call. Germline CDR1 is ENHRY and CDR2 is SYGVKD. Deletions cut 0 bases from V and 8 bases from J, with 7 bases between. The CDR3 is 12 residues long. The chain's CDR3 is CAISESSDGYTF. The CDR3 nucleotides are TGTGCCATCAGTGAGTCGAGTGACGGCTACACCTTC.